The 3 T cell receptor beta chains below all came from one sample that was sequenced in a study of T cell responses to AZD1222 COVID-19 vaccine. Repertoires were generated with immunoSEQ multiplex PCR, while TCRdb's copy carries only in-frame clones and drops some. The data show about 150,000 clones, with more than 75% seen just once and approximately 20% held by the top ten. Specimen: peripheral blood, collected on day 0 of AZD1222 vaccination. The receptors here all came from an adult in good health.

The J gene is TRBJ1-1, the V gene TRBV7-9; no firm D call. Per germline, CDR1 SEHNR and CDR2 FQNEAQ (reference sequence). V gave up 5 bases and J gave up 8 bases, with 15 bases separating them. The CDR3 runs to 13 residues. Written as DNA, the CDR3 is TGTGCCAGCAGCCTTAGCGGTTCCCAGGAAGCTTTCTTT. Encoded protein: CASSLSGSQEAFF.

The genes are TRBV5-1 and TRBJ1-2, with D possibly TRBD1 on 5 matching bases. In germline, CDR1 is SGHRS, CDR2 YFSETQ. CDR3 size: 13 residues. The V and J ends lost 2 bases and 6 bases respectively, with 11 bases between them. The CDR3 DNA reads TGCGCCAGCAGCTTTCTGGGGGAGGATGGCTACACCTTC. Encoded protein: CASSFLGEDGYTF.

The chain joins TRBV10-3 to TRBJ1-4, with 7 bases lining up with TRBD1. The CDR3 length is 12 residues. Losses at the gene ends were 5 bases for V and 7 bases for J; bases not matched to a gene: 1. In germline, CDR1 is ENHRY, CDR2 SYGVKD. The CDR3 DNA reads TGTGCCATCAGTAGGGACAGTGAAAAACTGTTTTTT. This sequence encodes CAISRDSEKLFF.